The 19 T cell receptor beta chains below were found in one sample sequenced in a study of T-cell memory formation after mild COVID-19. TCRdb redid the calling of the 5' RACE reads with MiXCR, one entry per CDR3 protein. The table shows 35,000 to 50,000 distinct CDR3 sequences, with 8.5% to 10% occurring only once. Sequenced material: PBMCs or a T cell subset sorted from them (not recorded which). These receptors originate from an adult woman who had mild COVID-19 (a few samples of this study predate the infection). Cell type and time point are not known.

The chain uses TRBV2 and TRBJ2-2; TRBD1 matches 8 bases. Trimming took 3 bases from V and 11 from J; bases not matched to a gene: 8. CDR3 length equals 14 residues. In germline, CDR1 is SNHLY, CDR2 FYNNEI. CDR3 DNA sequence: TGTGCCAGCAGTGACTCAGGGGGCTTCGGTGAGCTGTTTTTT. Its protein is CASSDSGGFGELFF.

This clonotype was counted ten times or more. The J gene is TRBJ2-3, the V gene TRBV6-5; 10 positions agree with TRBD2. With V trimmed by 0 bases and J by 3 bases, 6 bases remained unmatched. CDR3 length equals 17 residues. Germline values: CDR1 MNHEY, CDR2 SVGAGI. The CDR3 reads CASSYSVVAGGTDTQYF. DNA for the CDR3: TGTGCCAGCAGTTACTCGGTGGTAGCGGGGGGAACAGATACGCAGTATTTT.

There are many counts of this clonotype. The V and J genes are TRBV29-1 and TRBJ2-5; D possibly corresponds to TRBD2 (7 bases). There are 14 residues in the CDR3. Germline-derived CDR1 and CDR2 are SQVTM and ANQGSEA. V was trimmed by 3 bases and J by 5 bases, leaving 16 bases between them. The CDR3 sequence: CSVEGGARLETQYF. As DNA, the CDR3 is TGCAGCGTTGAGGGGGGGGCGCGTTTGGAGACCCAGTACTTC.

This clonotype was found many times. V is TRBV5-1 and J is TRBJ1-1, with TRBD1 as a possible D gene (5 bases). The germline V gene has CDR1 SGHRS and CDR2 YFSETQ. V was cut by 4 bases and J by 1 base, with 14 bases left in between. The CDR3 length is 15 residues. The CDR3 is CASSPMVRENTEAFF. Here the CDR3 DNA reads TGCGCCAGCAGCCCTATGGTCAGGGAGAACACTGAAGCTTTCTTT.

V usage is TRBV20-1 and J usage is TRBJ2-7, with TRBD1 as a possible D gene (5 bases). CDR3 size: 11 residues. Looked up from germline, CDR1 is DFQATT and CDR2 is SNEGSKA (reference sequence). The germline V and J ends were trimmed by 7 bases and 5 bases, with 12 bases remaining between them. CDR3 in amino acids: CSVAQGNEQYF. CDR3 nucleotide sequence: TGCAGTGTTGCTCAGGGAAACGAGCAGTACTTC.

Only a few counts were recorded for this clonotype. The rearrangement links TRBV12-3 or TRBV12-4 to TRBJ1-2; possibly TRBD1 for D (6 bases). This CDR3 is built from 11 residues. Trimming removed 3 bases at V and 10 bases at J, with 9 bases between. CDR3 amino acids: CASSLGGYYTF. The CDR3 DNA reads as TGTGCCAGCAGTTTGGGGGGCTACTACACCTTC.

This clonotype was counted ten times or more. J is TRBJ1-5 and V is TRBV4-2, with 7 bases aligning to TRBD1. The CDR3 is made up of 16 amino acids. Germline V gene lookup returns CDR1 LGHNA and CDR2 YNFKEQ. The V and J ends lost 4 bases and 7 bases, in that order; junction bases with no gene match: 13. The CDR3 DNA is TGTGCCAGCAGCCTTCTTTTTACAGGGGTTCAGCAGCCCCAGCATTTT. This translates into CASSLLFTGVQQPQHF.

This clonotype has ten or more counts. This chain uses TRBV25-1 with TRBJ2-5; D may correspond to TRBD1 or TRBD2 (5 bases each). Germline V lookup: CDR1 MGHDK, CDR2 SYGVNS. Trimming stripped 6 bases from V and 7 bases from J, with 9 bases between. This CDR3 is 11 amino acids long. The CDR3 is CASSGAGTQYF. The CDR3, as DNA: TGTGCCAGCAGCGGGGCGGGGACCCAGTACTTC. The full variable domain, its missing parts supplied by reference TRBV25-1 and TRBJ2-5, is EADIYQTPRYLVIGTGKKITLECSQTMGHDKMYWYQQDPGMELHLIHYSYGVNSTEKGDLSSESTVSRIRTEHFPLTLESARPSHTSQYLCASSGAGTQYFGPGTRLLVL.

This sequence joins TRBV12-3 or TRBV12-4 and TRBJ2-7, with a tentative D call TRBD2 (6 bases). V lost 5 bases and J 3 bases, leaving 14 bases between the germline ends. The CDR3 consists of 14 residues. In DNA form, the CDR3 reads TGTGCCAGCAGTCACCCCGGGACTGTCTACGAGCAGTACTTC. It translates to CASSHPGTVYEQYF.

This clonotype was seen ten or more times. The chain combines TRBV20-1 with TRBJ1-1; weak D call: TRBD1 (6 bases). Germline V gene sequence: CDR1 DFQATT, CDR2 SNEGSKA (reference sequence). Trimming cost V 0 bases and J 7 bases, with 9 bases left between them. There are 12 residues in the CDR3. The CDR3 here is CSAREDRHEAFF. In nucleotides, the CDR3 is TGCAGTGCTAGAGAGGACAGACATGAAGCTTTCTTT.

This clonotype was picked up many times. This chain connects TRBV6-1 to TRBJ2-5; D tentatively reads TRBD1 or TRBD2 (5 bases each). This CDR3 region has 14 residues. V was pared by 2 bases and J by 2 bases, with 9 bases between. Germline loops: CDR1 MNHNS, CDR2 SASEGT. The CDR3 DNA follows: TGTGCCAGCAGTGAATATGGGGGACAAGAGACCCAGTACTTC. Translated: CASSEYGGQETQYF.

The rearrangement uses TRBV9 and TRBJ2-1, with 14 positions matching TRBD2. J lost 8 bases, V lost 4 bases, and 8 bases had no gene match. The CDR3 runs to 16 residues. Germline V gives CDR1 SGDLS, CDR2 YYNGEE. The CDR3 sequence is CASSLHPGLAGDEQFF. CDR3 bases: TGTGCCAGCAGCCTACACCCGGGACTAGCGGGGGATGAGCAGTTCTTC.

This chain uses TRBV7-9 with TRBJ2-1; 10 bases agree with TRBD2. Germline CDR1 is SEHNR and CDR2 is FQNEAQ (reference sequence). The CDR3 extends over 13 amino acids. Trimming took 6 bases from V and 9 from J; bases not matched to a gene: 5. CDR3 nucleotides: TGTGCCAGCAGGCAGCGGGGGGGAAGTGAGCAGTTCTTC. It translates to CASRQRGGSEQFF.

This clonotype has just a few counts. The chain links TRBV5-1 to TRBJ1-1, with no clear D. Per the germline V gene, CDR1 is SGHRS and CDR2 is YFSETQ. CDR3 length: 15 amino acids. V lost 4 bases, J lost 6 bases, and 19 bases lay in between. This CDR3 is CASSDRAAKGAEAFF. The DNA for the CDR3 is TGCGCCAGCAGCGACCGGGCGGCCAAGGGTGCTGAAGCTTTCTTT.

This clonotype was seen more than once but under ten times. The chain joins TRBV5-1 to TRBJ2-2; D possibly corresponds to TRBD1 (5 bases). V lost 0 bases, J lost 7 bases, and 19 bases lay in between. Looked up from germline, CDR1 is SGHRS and CDR2 is YFSETQ. The CDR3 totals 17 residues. The CDR3 DNA is TGCGCCAGCAGCTTGGCCGGAAACCGACAGATGCTCGGGGAGCTGTTTTTT. The encoded protein is CASSLAGNRQMLGELFF.

There are a few counts of this clonotype. V gene TRBV7-2 combines with J gene TRBJ2-1, with TRBD1 as a possible D gene (5 bases). V was cut by 0 bases and J by 6 bases, with 18 bases left in between. CDR1 SGHTA and CDR2 FQGNSA come from the germline V gene. The CDR3 sequence is 17 residues long. CDR3 sequence reads: CASSLAQVGQGSNEQFF. The CDR3 DNA sequence: TGTGCCAGCAGCTTAGCGCAAGTTGGTCAGGGAAGCAATGAGCAGTTCTTC.

This clonotype occurred many times. The chain is built from TRBV13 and TRBJ2-5; 10 nucleotides align to TRBD2. After removal of 2 bases from V and 8 bases from J, the junction contained 5 bases not matched to a gene. The germline gives CDR1 PRHDT, CDR2 FYEKMQ (reference sequence). The CDR3 extends over 14 amino acids. This CDR3 reads CASSLLSGGATQYF. The DNA for the CDR3 is TGTGCCAGCAGCTTACTGAGCGGGGGGGCAACCCAGTACTTC.

The chain links TRBV7-9 to TRBJ2-6; D is undetermined. The CDR3 sequence is 17 residues long. Germline CDR1 and CDR2: SEHNR and FQNEAQ (reference sequence). Trimming stripped 1 base from V and 0 bases from J, with 10 bases between. CDR3 sequence reads: CASSLDVGHSGANVLTF. CDR3 nucleotides: TGTGCCAGCAGCTTAGATGTCGGTCACTCTGGGGCCAACGTCCTGACTTTC.

The rearrangement links TRBV7-6 to TRBJ2-7, with a weak D call TRBD2 (5 bases). V lost 5 bases and J 0 bases, leaving 14 bases between the germline ends. The CDR3 length is 15 residues. Germline V CDR1 and CDR2: SGHVS, FNYEAQ. CDR3 protein: CASSKDTGFSYEQYF. For the CDR3, the DNA is TGTGCCAGCAGCAAGGATACGGGATTCTCCTACGAGCAGTACTTC.